Following are 2 T cell receptor beta chains from one sample sequenced in a study of blood T cells in healthy people across ages. A second PCR of roughly 7 to 11 cycles used a sample-barcoded 5' primer and a J-beta primer mix. Each CDR3 protein gets one entry after TCRdb re-called the 5' RACE reads with MiXCR. Of about 640,000 distinct CDR3 sequences in the sample, around 54% were seen once. Input material: blood. All receptors derive from a man in his 60s in good health.

This clonotype was detected ten times or more. The chain employs TRBV29-1 and TRBJ2-7, with TRBD2 matching 13 bases. The CDR3 covers 22 residues. Germline trimming cut 4 bases from V and 3 bases from J; bases unmatched to any gene: 27. Germline-derived CDR1 and CDR2 are SQVTM and ANQGSEA. CDR3 loop: CSVGARDTPGLAGPLIIYEQYF. The CDR3 region has the DNA TGCAGCGTTGGAGCTCGGGACACACCGGGACTAGCGGGGCCTTTGATTATCTACGAGCAGTACTTC.

This chain uses TRBV7-2 with TRBJ2-1; possible D gene TRBD2, 6 bases. The germline gives CDR1 SGHTA, CDR2 FQGNSA. The CDR3 is 16 amino acids. V lost 1 base and J lost 6, with 16 bases in between. CDR3 loop: CASSLVGGLSGNEQFF. CDR3 nucleotides: TGTGCCAGCAGCTTAGTTGGGGGGTTGAGCGGCAATGAGCAGTTCTTC.